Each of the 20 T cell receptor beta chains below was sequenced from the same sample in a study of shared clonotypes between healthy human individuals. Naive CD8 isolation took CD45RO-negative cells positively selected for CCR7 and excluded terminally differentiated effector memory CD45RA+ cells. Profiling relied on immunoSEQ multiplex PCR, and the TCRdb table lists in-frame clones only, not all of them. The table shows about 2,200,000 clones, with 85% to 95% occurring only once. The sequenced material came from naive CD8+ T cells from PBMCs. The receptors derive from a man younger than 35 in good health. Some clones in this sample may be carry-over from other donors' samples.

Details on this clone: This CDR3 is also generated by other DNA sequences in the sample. This CDR3 reads CASSLQIMNTEAFF. CDR3 DNA sequence: TGTGCCAGCAGTTTACAGATCATGAACACTGAAGCTTTCTTT. This rearrangement joins TRBV28 to TRBJ1-1; D is uncertain. Trimming removed 2 bases from V and 0 bases from J, with 7 bases in between. This CDR3 is built from 14 residues. Germline V gives CDR1 MDHEN, CDR2 SYDVKM.

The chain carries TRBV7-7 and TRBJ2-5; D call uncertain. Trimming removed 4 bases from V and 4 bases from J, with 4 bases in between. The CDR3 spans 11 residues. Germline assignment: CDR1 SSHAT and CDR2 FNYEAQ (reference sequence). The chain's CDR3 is CASSSGETQYF. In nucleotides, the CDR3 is TGTGCCAGCAGCTCGGGAGAGACCCAGTACTTC.

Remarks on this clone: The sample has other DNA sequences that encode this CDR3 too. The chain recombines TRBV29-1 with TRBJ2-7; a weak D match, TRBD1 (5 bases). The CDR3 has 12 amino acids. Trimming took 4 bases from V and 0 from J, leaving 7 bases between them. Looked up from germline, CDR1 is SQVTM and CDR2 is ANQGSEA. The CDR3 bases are TGCAGCGTTGTCGACAGCTCCTACGAGCAGTACTTC. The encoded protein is CSVVDSSYEQYF.

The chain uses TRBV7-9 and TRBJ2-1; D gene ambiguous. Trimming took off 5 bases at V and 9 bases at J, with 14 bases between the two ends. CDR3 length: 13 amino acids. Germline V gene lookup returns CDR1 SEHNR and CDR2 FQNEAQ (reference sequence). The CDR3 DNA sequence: TGTGCCAGCAGCCCGATCCAGACCGCTGAGCAGTTCTTC. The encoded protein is CASSPIQTAEQFF. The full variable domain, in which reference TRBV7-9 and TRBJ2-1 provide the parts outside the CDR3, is DTGVSQNPRHKITKRGQNVTFRCDPISEHNRLYWYRQTLGQGPEFLTYFQNEAQLEKSRLLSDRFSAERPKGSFSTLEIQRTEQGDSAMYLCASSPIQTAEQFFGPGTRLTVL.

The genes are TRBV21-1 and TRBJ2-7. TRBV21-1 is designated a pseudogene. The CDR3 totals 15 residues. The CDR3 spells CASSKTVKVCYEQYF. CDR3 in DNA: TGTGCCAGCAGCAAGACGGTGAAAGTTTGCTACGAGCAGTACTTC.

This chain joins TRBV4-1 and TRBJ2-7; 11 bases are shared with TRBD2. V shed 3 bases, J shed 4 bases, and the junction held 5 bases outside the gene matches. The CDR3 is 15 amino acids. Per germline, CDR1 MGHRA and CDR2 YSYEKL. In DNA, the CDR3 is TGCGCCAGCAGCCATTTGACTAGCGGGGCATACGAGCAGTACTTC. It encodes CASSHLTSGAYEQYF.

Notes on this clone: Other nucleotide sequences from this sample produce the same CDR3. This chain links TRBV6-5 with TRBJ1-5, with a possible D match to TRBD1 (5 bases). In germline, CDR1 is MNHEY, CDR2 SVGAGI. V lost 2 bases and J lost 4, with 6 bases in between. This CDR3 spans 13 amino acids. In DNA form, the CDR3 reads TGTGCCAGCAGTTACGGGGGAAATCAGCCCCAGCATTTT. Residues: CASSYGGNQPQHF.

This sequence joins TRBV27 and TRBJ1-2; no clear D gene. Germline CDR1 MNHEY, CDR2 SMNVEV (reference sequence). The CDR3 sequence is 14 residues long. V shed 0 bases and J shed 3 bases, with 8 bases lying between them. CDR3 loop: CASSLSFRHYGYTF. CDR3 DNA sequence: TGTGCCAGCAGTTTATCTTTCAGGCACTATGGCTACACCTTC.

The CDR3 bases are TGTGCCAGCAGTACCTCCGGGACTAGCGTTTCCAATGAGCAGTTCTTC. Amino acids: CASSTSGTSVSNEQFF. This chain links TRBV2 with TRBJ2-1; TRBD2 aligns across 10 bases. CDR1 is SNHLY, CDR2 FYNNEI, per germline. The CDR3 sequence is 16 residues long. J gave up 6 bases and V 5 bases, and 10 bases lay outside the gene matches.

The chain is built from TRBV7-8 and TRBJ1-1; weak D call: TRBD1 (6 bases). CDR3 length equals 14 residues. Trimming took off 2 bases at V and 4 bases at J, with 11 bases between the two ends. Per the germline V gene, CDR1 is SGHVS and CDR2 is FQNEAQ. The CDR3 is CASSLRGAPTEAFF. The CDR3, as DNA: TGTGCCAGCAGCTTACGGGGGGCTCCCACTGAAGCTTTCTTT.

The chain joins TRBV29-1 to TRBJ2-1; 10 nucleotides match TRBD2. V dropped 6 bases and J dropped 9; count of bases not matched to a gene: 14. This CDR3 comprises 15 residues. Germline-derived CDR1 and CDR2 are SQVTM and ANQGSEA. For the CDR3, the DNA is TGCAGCGTCGGAGGTGCCCCCCTAGCGGGAGTTGAGCAGTTCTTC. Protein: CSVGGAPLAGVEQFF.

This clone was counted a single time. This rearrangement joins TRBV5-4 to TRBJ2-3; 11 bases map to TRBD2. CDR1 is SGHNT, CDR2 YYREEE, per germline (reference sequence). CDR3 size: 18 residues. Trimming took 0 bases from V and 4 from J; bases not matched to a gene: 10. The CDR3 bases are TGTGCCAGCAGCTTGGGTGATCTGACTAGCGGGATCCCAGATACGCAGTATTTT. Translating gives CASSLGDLTSGIPDTQYF.

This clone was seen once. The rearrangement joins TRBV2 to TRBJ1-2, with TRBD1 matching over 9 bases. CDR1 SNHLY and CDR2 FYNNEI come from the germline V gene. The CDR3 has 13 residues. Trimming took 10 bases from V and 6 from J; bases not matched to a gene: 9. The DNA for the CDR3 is TGTGCCATCAATAACAGGGGGCTTAATGGCTACACCTTC. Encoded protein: CAINNRGLNGYTF.

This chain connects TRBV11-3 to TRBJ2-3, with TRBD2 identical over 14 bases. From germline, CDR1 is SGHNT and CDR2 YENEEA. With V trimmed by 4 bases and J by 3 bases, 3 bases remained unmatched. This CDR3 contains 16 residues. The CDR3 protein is CASSSGLAGVTDTQYF. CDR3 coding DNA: TGTGCCAGCAGCTCGGGACTAGCGGGAGTTACAGATACGCAGTATTTT.

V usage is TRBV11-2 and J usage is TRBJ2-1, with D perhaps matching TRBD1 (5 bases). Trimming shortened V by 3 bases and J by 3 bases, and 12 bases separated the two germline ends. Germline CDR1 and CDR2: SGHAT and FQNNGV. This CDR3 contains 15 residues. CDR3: CASSLGPGGYNEQFF. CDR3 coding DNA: TGTGCCAGCAGCTTGGGGCCCGGCGGCTACAATGAGCAGTTCTTC.

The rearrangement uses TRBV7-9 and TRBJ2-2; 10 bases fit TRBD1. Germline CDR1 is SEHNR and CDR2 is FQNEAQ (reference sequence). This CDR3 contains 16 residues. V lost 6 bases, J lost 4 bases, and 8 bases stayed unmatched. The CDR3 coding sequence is TGTGCCAGCAGGGATTCCGGGACAGGGGTCACCGGGGAGCTGTTTTTT. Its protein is CASRDSGTGVTGELFF.

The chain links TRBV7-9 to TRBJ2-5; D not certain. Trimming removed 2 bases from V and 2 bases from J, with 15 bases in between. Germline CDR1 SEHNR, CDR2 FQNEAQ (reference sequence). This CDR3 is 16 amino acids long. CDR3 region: CASSLWVAFGQETQYF. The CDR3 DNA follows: TGTGCCAGCAGCTTATGGGTAGCTTTTGGGCAAGAGACCCAGTACTTC.

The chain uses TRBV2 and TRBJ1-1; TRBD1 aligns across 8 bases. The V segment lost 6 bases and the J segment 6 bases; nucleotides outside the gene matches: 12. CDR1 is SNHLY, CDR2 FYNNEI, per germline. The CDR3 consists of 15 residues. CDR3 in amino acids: CASSVDRGLSAEAFF. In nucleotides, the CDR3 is TGTGCCAGCAGCGTCGACAGGGGTCTAAGCGCTGAAGCTTTCTTT.

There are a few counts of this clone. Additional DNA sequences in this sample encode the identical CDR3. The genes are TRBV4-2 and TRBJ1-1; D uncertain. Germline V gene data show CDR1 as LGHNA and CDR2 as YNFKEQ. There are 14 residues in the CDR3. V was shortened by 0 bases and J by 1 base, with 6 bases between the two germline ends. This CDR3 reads CASSQDSRNTEAFF. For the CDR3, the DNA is TGTGCCAGCAGCCAAGATTCAAGGAACACTGAAGCTTTCTTT.

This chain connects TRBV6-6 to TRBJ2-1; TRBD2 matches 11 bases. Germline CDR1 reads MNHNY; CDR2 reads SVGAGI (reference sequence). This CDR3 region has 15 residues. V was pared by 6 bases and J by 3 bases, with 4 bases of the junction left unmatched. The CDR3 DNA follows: TGTGCCAGCAGGCCCCTAGCGGGAGGCTACAATGAGCAGTTCTTC. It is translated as CASRPLAGGYNEQFF.